These 21 T cell receptor beta chains share one sample of origin, sequenced in a study of regulatory T cells in long-lasting Graves disease. Time point noted: persistent/refractory GD, antithyroid drugs over 5 years with positive TRAb. RNA extracted from PBMCs served as the sequencing template. Both iRepertoire HTBI primers and Arm-PCR of CDR3 regions were used to build the TCR beta libraries. MiXCR, applied by TCRdb to the multiplex PCR reads, yields one record per CDR3 protein. The sample carries 300,000 or so distinct CDR3 sequences, around 20% recorded once. The sequencing used peripheral blood mononuclear cells (PBMCs), collected when the disease was refractory, from a patient treated with antithyroid drugs. Receptors were obtained from a female donor with Graves disease.

This chain connects TRBV5-6 to TRBJ1-1; no reliable D call. Trimming shortened V by 4 bases and J by 0 bases, and 19 bases separated the two germline ends. The germline CDR1 and CDR2 sequences are SGHDT and YYEEEE. This CDR3 contains 17 residues. CDR3 nucleotide sequence: TGTGCCAGCAGCCGGACCCGGAAAGGGCTCATGAACACTGAAGCTTTCTTT. Its protein product is CASSRTRKGLMNTEAFF.

This clonotype came up many times. The CDR3 is CASSFDGGLGYTF. The CDR3 DNA follows: TGCGCCAGCAGCTTTGACGGGGGGCTCGGCTACACCTTC. J is TRBJ1-2 and V is TRBV5-1; D perhaps matches TRBD1 (6 bases). Trimming removed 2 bases at V and 8 bases at J, with 13 bases between. CDR3 length equals 13 residues. Germline loops: CDR1 SGHRS, CDR2 YFSETQ.

In its sample, this clonotype was seen many times. CDR3 region: CASSPPAGGRTEAFF. Written as DNA, the CDR3 is TGTGCCAGCAGCCCGCCGGCAGGGGGCCGCACTGAAGCTTTCTTT. The V gene is TRBV28, the J gene TRBJ1-1, with TRBD1 matching over 8 bases. V gave up 6 bases and J gave up 4 bases; unmatched junction bases: 10. Germline V gives CDR1 MDHEN, CDR2 SYDVKM. CDR3 length: 15 amino acids.

Comments on this clonotype: The junction and the germline gene differ at one end; a read error may be behind it. The chain employs TRBV5-1 and TRBJ1-2, with D perhaps matching TRBD1 (6 bases). CDR3 length: 15 residues. Germline CDR1 SGHRS, CDR2 YFSETQ. The CDR3 is CASSLGSTGTYGCTF. The CDR3 region has the DNA TGCGCCAGCAGCTTGGGAAGCACAGGGACCTATGGCTGCACCTTC.

This clonotype was seen at least ten times. The CDR3 region has the DNA TGTGCCAGCAGTTTTCATCCTGGGCGGGAGGGGTACTACGAGCAGTACTTC. Translated: CASSFHPGREGYYEQYF. This chain joins TRBV28 and TRBJ2-7; 9 bases match TRBD2. From germline, CDR1 is MDHEN and CDR2 SYDVKM. The CDR3 loop spans 17 amino acids. V lost 3 bases and J lost 3; bases outside the gene matches: 12.

The table lists this clonotype with many counts. V and J are TRBV7-3 and TRBJ1-5; D is ambiguous. The CDR3 loop spans 15 amino acids. V was shortened by 2 bases and J by 1 base, with 9 bases between the two germline ends. Germline V CDR1 and CDR2: SGHTA, FQGTGA. CDR3 in amino acids: CASSLLVGSNQPQHF. Written as DNA, the CDR3 is TGTGCCAGCAGCTTATTGGTGGGGAGCAATCAGCCCCAGCATTTT.

This clonotype has a count of ten or more. The chain combines TRBV2 with TRBJ1-5; the D gene is possibly TRBD1 (6 bases). The CDR3 contains 13 residues. V was clipped by 4 bases and J by 5 bases, with 9 bases between them. Germline V gene lookup returns CDR1 SNHLY and CDR2 FYNNEI. The CDR3 here is CASSVRGDQPQHF. DNA of the CDR3: TGTGCCAGCAGTGTGAGGGGGGATCAGCCCCAGCATTTT.

V and J are TRBV7-8 and TRBJ1-2; D remains unclear. Trimming stripped 1 base from V and 3 bases from J, with 6 bases between. This CDR3 contains 13 residues. Germline CDR1 SGHVS, CDR2 FQNEAQ. The CDR3 is CASSLVGYYGYTF. Here the CDR3 DNA reads TGTGCCAGCAGCTTAGTTGGCTACTATGGCTACACCTTC.

The genes are TRBV29-1 and TRBJ1-3; TRBD1 might be the D (6 bases). The V gene's germline CDR1 is SQVTM and CDR2 ANQGSEA. With 4 bases removed from V and 1 base from J, the gap between germline ends came to 11 bases. This CDR3 region has 14 residues. This CDR3 is CSVAPTGSGNTIYF. The CDR3 nucleotides read TGCAGCGTTGCCCCGACAGGTTCTGGAAACACCATATATTTT.

This chain uses TRBV2 with TRBJ2-3; tentatively, D is TRBD2 (6 bases). V was clipped by 3 bases and J by 8 bases, with 6 bases between them. CDR3 length: 11 residues. The germline gives CDR1 SNHLY, CDR2 FYNNEI. As DNA, the CDR3 is TGTGCCAGCAGTGACGGGGGTACGCAGTATTTT. Translated, it gives CASSDGGTQYF. Complete variable domain (other parts from reference TRBV2 and TRBJ2-3): EPEVTQTPSHQVTQMGQEVILRCVPISNHLYFYWYRQILGQKVEFLVSFYNNEISEKSEIFDDQFSVERPDGSNFTLKIRSTKLEDSAMYFCASSDGGTQYFGPGTRLTVL.

This clonotype was seen ten or more times. This chain links TRBV28 with TRBJ1-2; TRBD1 might be the D (5 bases). This CDR3 comprises 12 residues. Trimming pared 6 bases from V and 7 bases from J, leaving 12 bases between. CDR1 and CDR2 (germline): MDHEN, SYDVKM. The CDR3 DNA follows: TGTGCCAGCAGCCGGTACGGGGGTGGCTACACCTTC. Amino acid sequence: CASSRYGGGYTF.

This clonotype was seen many times. This chain connects TRBV5-1 to TRBJ1-6; D is ambiguous. The CDR3 consists of 16 residues. Germline values: CDR1 SGHRS, CDR2 YFSETQ. The germline V and J ends were trimmed by 3 bases and 0 bases, with 10 bases remaining between them. The CDR3 bases are TGCGCCAGCAGCTCGGACGGGAGCTCCTATAATTCACCCCTCCACTTT. Translation: CASSSDGSSYNSPLHF.

Ten or more counts support this clonotype. This rearrangement joins TRBV18 to TRBJ2-7; D is unresolved. Germline V CDR1 and CDR2: KGHSH, LQKENI. Trimming took 4 bases from V and 2 from J, leaving 6 bases between them. CDR3 length: 12 amino acids. CDR3 nucleotides: TGTGCCAGCTCACGACCCACCTACGAGCAGTACTTC. Translation gives CASSRPTYEQYF.

The rearrangement links TRBV7-9 to TRBJ1-3; perhaps TRBD1 as D (6 bases). Germline V lookup: CDR1 SEHNR, CDR2 FQNEAQ (reference sequence). The V and J ends lost 1 base and 0 bases respectively, with 7 bases between them. The CDR3 runs 15 residues. This CDR3 is CASSLDRDSGNTIYF. The CDR3 DNA follows: TGTGCCAGCAGCTTAGACAGGGACTCTGGAAACACCATATATTTT.

In its sample, this clonotype was seen many times. The V and J genes are TRBV6-1 and TRBJ2-7, with D possibly TRBD1 on 5 matching bases. V lost 6 bases, J lost 5 bases, and 17 bases lay in between. Germline V gene sequence: CDR1 MNHNS, CDR2 SASEGT. CDR3 size: 14 residues. For the CDR3, the DNA is TGTGCCAGCAGGAAGGGTAAGGGGTCCGACGAGCAGTACTTC. This codes for CASRKGKGSDEQYF.

The CDR3 region is CASSLRDEGYEQYF. DNA of the CDR3: TGTGCCAGCAGCTTAAGGGACGAGGGCTACGAGCAGTACTTC. The gene calls are TRBV13 and TRBJ2-7, with D possibly called TRBD1 or TRBD2 (5 bases each). The CDR3 runs to 14 residues. Germline V gene sequence: CDR1 PRHDT, CDR2 FYEKMQ (reference sequence). V was shortened by 2 bases and J by 3 bases, with 11 bases between the two germline ends. The variable domain in full, with the rest retrieved from reference TRBV13 and TRBJ2-7, is AAGVIQSPRHLIKEKRETATLKCYPIPRHDTVYWYQQGPGQDPQFLISFYEKMQSDKGSIPDRFSAQQFSDYHSELNMSSLELGDSALYFCASSLRDEGYEQYFGPGTRLTVT.

This clonotype has a handful of counts. The chain recombines TRBV20-1 with TRBJ1-1; tentative D call: TRBD1 (6 bases). CDR1 DFQATT and CDR2 SNEGSKA come from the germline V gene (reference sequence). The CDR3 spans 13 residues. V was shortened by 6 bases and J by 11 bases, with 22 bases between the two germline ends. For the CDR3, the DNA is TGCAGTGCCTGGGGGGGCAGCCCAGCTGGGGCTTTCTTT. It is translated as CSAWGGSPAGAFF.

Ten or more counts support this clonotype. The rearrangement uses TRBV27 and TRBJ2-7; D perhaps matches TRBD2 (5 bases). This CDR3 spans 16 amino acids. V dropped 0 bases and J dropped 2 bases, with 14 bases sitting between them. Germline V gene data show CDR1 as MNHEY and CDR2 as SMNVEV (reference sequence). The CDR3 loop reads CASSLSRAVPTYEQYF. CDR3 DNA sequence: TGTGCCAGCAGTTTATCCCGAGCGGTCCCAACCTACGAGCAGTACTTC.

The chain recombines TRBV7-2 with TRBJ1-6, with no clear D. Germline V gene lookup returns CDR1 SGHTA and CDR2 FQGNSA. The CDR3 is 17 residues long. Between the trimmed V and J ends, which lost 2 bases and 0 bases, there was a span of 11 bases. CDR3 sequence (DNA): TGTGCCAGCAGCTTAACAAGGAGTCTCTCCTATAATTCACCCCTCCACTTT. It specifies CASSLTRSLSYNSPLHF.

V and J are TRBV20-1 and TRBJ1-2; TRBD1 agrees at 7 bases. After removal of 0 bases from V and 8 bases from J, the junction contained 9 bases not matched to a gene. Per germline, CDR1 DFQATT and CDR2 SNEGSKA (reference sequence). The CDR3 length is 14 residues. CDR3 sequence reads: CSARDRQGVWGYTF. CDR3 coding DNA: TGCAGTGCTAGAGATAGGCAGGGGGTTTGGGGCTACACCTTC.

The genes are TRBV6-2 or TRBV6-3 and TRBJ2-7; D may be TRBD1 (6 bases). In germline, CDR1 is MNHEY, CDR2 SVGEGT. Trimming removed 0 bases from V and 6 bases from J, with 12 bases in between. CDR3 length: 14 residues. This CDR3 is CASSYSTGFCEQYF. The CDR3 DNA sequence: TGTGCCAGCAGTTACTCAACAGGGTTCTGCGAGCAGTACTTC.